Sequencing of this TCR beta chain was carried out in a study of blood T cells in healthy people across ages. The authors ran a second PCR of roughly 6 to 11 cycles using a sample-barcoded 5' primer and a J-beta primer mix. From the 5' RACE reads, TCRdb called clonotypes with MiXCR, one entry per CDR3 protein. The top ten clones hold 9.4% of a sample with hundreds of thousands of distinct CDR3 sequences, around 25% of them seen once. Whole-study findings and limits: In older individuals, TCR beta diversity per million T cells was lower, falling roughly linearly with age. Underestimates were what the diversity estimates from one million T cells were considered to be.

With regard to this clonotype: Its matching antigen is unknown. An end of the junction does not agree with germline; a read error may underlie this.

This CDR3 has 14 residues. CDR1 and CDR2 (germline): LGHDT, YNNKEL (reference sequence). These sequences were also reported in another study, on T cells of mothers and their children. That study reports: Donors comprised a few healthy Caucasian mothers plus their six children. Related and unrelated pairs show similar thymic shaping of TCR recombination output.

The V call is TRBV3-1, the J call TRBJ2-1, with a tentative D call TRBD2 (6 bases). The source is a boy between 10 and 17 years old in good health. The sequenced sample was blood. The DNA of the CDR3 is TGTGCCAGCAGCCATGCCACAGCCGGGACTTCTCCGCTCTTC. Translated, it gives CASSHATAGTSPLF.